A single sample gave rise to the 5 T cell receptor beta chains below, sequenced in a study of naive and memory T cell subsets. The beta constant-region primer was an equimolar mix of two oligonucleotides covering TRBC1 and TRBC2. TCRdb passed the UMI-ligation and nested PCR reads through MiXCR, listing each CDR3 protein once. The sample includes tens of thousands of distinct CDR3 sequences, 10% to 15% of them seen just once. Sequenced sample: effector memory CD4+ T cells from blood. Indicated subset: effector memory, CD45RA- CD27-. The source is a human donor in good health.

This chain uses TRBV5-1 with TRBJ2-3, with 14 bases matching TRBD2. The CDR3 extends over 19 amino acids. V lost 4 bases and J lost 0; bases outside the gene matches: 10. The germline V gene has CDR1 SGHRS and CDR2 YFSETQ. This chain's CDR3 is CASSRWTSGRSPSTDTQYF. CDR3 nucleotides: TGCGCCAGCAGCCGGTGGACTAGCGGGAGGTCGCCCAGCACAGATACGCAGTATTTT.

This clonotype showed up just a few times. The genes are TRBV25-1 and TRBJ2-1; no firm D call. CDR3 length equals 16 residues. CDR1 and CDR2 from the germline V gene are MGHDK and SYGVNS. Deletions cut 6 bases from V and 4 bases from J, with 19 bases between. Here the CDR3 reads CASSPQDRPVYNEQFF. The CDR3 region has the DNA TGTGCCAGCAGCCCCCAAGACCGCCCCGTATACAATGAGCAGTTCTTC.

In its sample, this clonotype was seen a few times. The V gene is TRBV10-1, the J gene TRBJ1-1; D ambiguous. The ends were cut back, 2 bases at V and 12 bases at J, with 4 bases in the middle. This CDR3 has 9 residues. Germline CDR1 reads WNHNN; CDR2 reads SYGVQD (reference sequence). CDR3 sequence reads: CASSEPSFF. CDR3 nucleotides: TGCGCCAGCAGTGAGCCATCTTTCTTT.

V gene TRBV30 combines with J gene TRBJ1-2; D is ambiguous. Germline V CDR1 and CDR2: GTSNPN, SVGIG (reference sequence). V lost 0 bases and J 2 bases, leaving 10 bases between the germline ends. The CDR3 consists of 14 residues. The CDR3 DNA is TGTGCCTGGAGTGTAGACCGGACCAACTATGGCTACACCTTC. Protein product: CAWSVDRTNYGYTF.

This clonotype was counted many times. V gene TRBV23-1 combines with J gene TRBJ2-7; maybe TRBD2 (5 bases). TRBV23-1 is annotated as an ORF whose role is uncertain. V shed 0 bases and J shed 2 bases, with 17 bases lying between them. The CDR3 extends over 17 amino acids. This chain's CDR3 is CASSQSDFRGSAYEQYF. As DNA, the CDR3 is TGCGCCAGCAGTCAATCTGATTTCCGGGGATCCGCCTACGAGCAGTACTTC.